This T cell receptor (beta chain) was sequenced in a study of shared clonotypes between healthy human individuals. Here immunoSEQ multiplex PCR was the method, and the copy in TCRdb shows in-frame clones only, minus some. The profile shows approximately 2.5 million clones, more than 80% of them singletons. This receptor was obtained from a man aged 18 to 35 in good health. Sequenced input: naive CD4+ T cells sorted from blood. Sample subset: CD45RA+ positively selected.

The CDR3 loop is CASSYGAGGDGYTF. The CDR3 bases are TGTGCCAGCAGTTACGGGGCGGGGGGTGATGGCTACACCTTC. The J gene is TRBJ1-2, the V gene TRBV6-5, with D tentatively TRBD1 (5 bases). Germline assignment: CDR1 MNHEY and CDR2 SVGAGI. Trimming pared 2 bases from V and 6 bases from J, leaving 13 bases between. The CDR3 consists of 14 residues.